The 24 T cell receptor beta chains reported below all come from one sample, sequenced in a study of cytomegalovirus exposure and HLA in healthy donors (dated by TCRdb to about 2017). Libraries came from the immunoSEQ multiplex PCR assay. The multiplex PCR relied on a mix of 60 forward primers for TCR Vbeta segments and 13 reverse primers for TCR Jbeta segments. TCRdb took over this immuneACCESS table, retaining in-frame rearrangements with V and J assigned. Such tables are incomplete; in checked studies, under half of the missing clones stem from an unresolved V gene, and the remainder is unexplained. This sample lists some 90,000 clones; around 77% were detected once. Of the sample, roughly 1.9% is held by the ten largest clones. The specimen sequenced was PBMCs. The source is a boy younger than 18 in good health and CMV-seronegative.

This chain links TRBV6-1 with TRBJ2-7; no clear D. The V end lost 9 bases, the J end lost 4 bases, and 10 bases lay between the germline ends. CDR3 size: 11 residues. The germline CDR1 and CDR2 sequences are MNHNS and SASEGT. The CDR3 region has the DNA TGTGCCAGTTGGAGTCCTTACGAGCAGTACTTC. This gives the protein CASWSPYEQYF.

This rearrangement joins TRBV28 to TRBJ2-7; D possibly corresponds to TRBD2 (5 bases). Germline V gives CDR1 MDHEN, CDR2 SYDVKM. Trimming removed 5 bases from V and 7 bases from J, with 18 bases in between. The CDR3 runs 14 residues. CDR3 bases: TGTGCCAGCAGTCCCGCGGGTTCAGGTTCGGAGCAGTACTTC. Protein: CASSPAGSGSEQYF.

This clone was detected only a few times. The chain uses TRBV6-1 and TRBJ1-6; weak D call: TRBD1 (5 bases). Looked up from germline, CDR1 is MNHNS and CDR2 is SASEGT. Trimming removed 11 bases from V and 8 bases from J, with 13 bases in between. The CDR3 is made up of 12 amino acids. This chain's CDR3 is CAGGATYSPLHF. The CDR3 nucleotides are TGTGCCGGCGGGGCTACATATTCACCCCTCCACTTT.

V usage is TRBV7-8 and J usage is TRBJ1-2; no clear D. The germline V gene has CDR1 SGHVS and CDR2 FQNEAQ. Trimming removed 1 base from V and 2 bases from J, with 8 bases in between. CDR3 length equals 14 residues. This CDR3 is CASSLGARNYGYTF. The CDR3 nucleotides are TGTGCCAGCAGCTTAGGGGCGCGAAACTATGGCTACACCTTC.

J is TRBJ1-4 and V is TRBV4-1; TRBD1 is a possible D gene (6 bases). V gave up 1 base and J gave up 3 bases, with 12 bases separating them. The CDR3 runs 16 residues. Germline assignment: CDR1 MGHRA and CDR2 YSYEKL. The CDR3 is CASSQVGQSANEKLFF. The CDR3 bases are TGCGCCAGCAGCCAAGTAGGACAGTCGGCTAATGAAAAACTGTTTTTT.

CDR3: CASSPPGAASGRLKPYEQYF. The CDR3 nucleotides read TGTGCCAGCAGCCCCCCGGGTGCGGCTAGCGGGAGACTAAAACCCTACGAGCAGTACTTC. The chain recombines TRBV9 with TRBJ2-7; 10 bases align to TRBD2. The germline V gene encodes CDR1 SGDLS and CDR2 YYNGEE. The V segment lost 4 bases and the J segment 2 bases; nucleotides outside the gene matches: 21. This CDR3 has 20 amino acids. The entire variable domain, with the rest obtained from reference TRBV9 and TRBJ2-7, is as follows: DSGVTQTPKHLITATGQRVTLRCSPRSGDLSVYWYQQSLDQGLQFLIQYYNGEERAKGNILERFSAQQFPDLHSELNLSSLELGDSALYFCASSPPGAASGRLKPYEQYFGPGTRLTVT.

The chain couples TRBV4-1 to TRBJ2-1, with TRBD1 matching 9 bases. Trimming at V came to 4 bases and at J to 5 bases, leaving 6 bases not matched to a gene. This CDR3 is 15 amino acids long. Germline CDR1 reads MGHRA; CDR2 reads YSYEKL. The CDR3 reads CASSPGTGTNNEQFF. In DNA form, the CDR3 reads TGCGCCAGCAGCCCCGGGACAGGGACTAACAATGAGCAGTTCTTC.

The chain uses TRBV6-1 and TRBJ2-5, with TRBD1 identical over 10 bases. Trimming took 4 bases from V and 4 from J; bases not matched to a gene: 0. Looked up from germline, CDR1 is MNHNS and CDR2 is SASEGT. This CDR3 region has 13 residues. The CDR3 DNA follows: TGTGCCAGCAGTGGACAGGGGGCAGAGACCCAGTACTTC. Its translation: CASSGQGAETQYF.

The J gene is TRBJ1-4, the V gene TRBV14; TRBD1 aligns across 11 bases. Germline CDR1 reads SGHDN; CDR2 reads FVKESK. Germline trimming cut 2 bases from V and 8 bases from J; bases unmatched to any gene: 10. The CDR3 runs 17 residues. The CDR3 is CASSQRTGGGMREKLFF. In DNA form, the CDR3 reads TGTGCCAGCAGCCAAAGGACAGGGGGCGGAATGAGGGAAAAACTGTTTTTT.

This sequence joins TRBV9 and TRBJ1-6; possible D gene TRBD1, 6 bases. Germline V lookup: CDR1 SGDLS, CDR2 YYNGEE. Trimming took off 1 base at V and 11 bases at J, with 13 bases between the two ends. This CDR3 spans 14 amino acids. This CDR3 reads CASSVSGGSPPLHF. The CDR3, as DNA: TGTGCCAGCAGCGTATCGGGGGGCAGTCCACCCCTCCACTTT.

This chain uses TRBV29-1 with TRBJ2-3, with D perhaps matching TRBD2 (5 bases). Trimming took off 1 base at V and 0 bases at J, with 11 bases between the two ends. This CDR3 spans 15 amino acids. Germline CDR1 reads SQVTM; CDR2 reads ANQGSEA. CDR3 bases: TGCAGCGTTGAAGGGACTGCGCGTAGCACAGATACGCAGTATTTT. It codes for CSVEGTARSTDTQYF.

The CDR3 protein is CASSELTGTDGDYGYTF. The DNA of the CDR3 is TGTGCCAGCTCCGAATTAACCGGGACAGACGGCGACTATGGCTACACCTTC. V usage is TRBV9 and J usage is TRBJ1-2, with 7 nucleotides matching TRBD1. In germline, CDR1 is SGDLS, CDR2 YYNGEE. V was clipped by 7 bases and J by 3 bases; unmatched bases: 18. There are 17 residues in the CDR3.

CDR3 amino acids: CASSQGGNNQPQHF. DNA of the CDR3: TGTGCCAGCAGTCAGGGGGGAAACAATCAGCCCCAGCATTTT. This rearrangement joins TRBV28 to TRBJ1-5, with TRBD1 matching 7 bases. Germline V gene lookup returns CDR1 MDHEN and CDR2 SYDVKM. After removal of 5 bases from V and 3 bases from J, the junction contained 4 bases not matched to a gene. CDR3 length equals 14 residues.

The chain employs TRBV4-3 and TRBJ2-1, with TRBD2 matching over 8 bases. The V gene end was trimmed by 1 base and the J gene end by 3 bases; junction bases not matched to a gene: 2. Germline V gives CDR1 LGHNA, CDR2 YSLEER. This CDR3 spans 15 amino acids. CDR3: CASSQGREGYNEQFF. CDR3 nucleotide sequence: TGCGCCAGCAGCCAAGGCCGGGAGGGCTACAATGAGCAGTTCTTC.

DNA for the CDR3: TGTGCCAGCAGCTTGTCCCGACAGGGACACTCCTACGAGCAGTACTTC. Translating gives CASSLSRQGHSYEQYF. The chain employs TRBV5-4 and TRBJ2-7; 7 bases map to TRBD1. Per germline, CDR1 SGHNT and CDR2 YYREEE (reference sequence). The CDR3 consists of 16 residues. V lost 1 base, J lost 0 bases, and 7 bases stayed unmatched.

The chain combines TRBV2 with TRBJ1-3, with D possibly TRBD1 on 6 matching bases. Trimming left V 4 bases short and J 3 bases short, with 7 bases between. Looked up from germline, CDR1 is SNHLY and CDR2 is FYNNEI. This CDR3 is 13 amino acids long. The CDR3 region has the DNA TGTGCCAGCAGTGTCAGGGGTGGAAACACCATATATTTT. Residues: CASSVRGGNTIYF.

This clone was picked up a small number of times. This rearrangement joins TRBV7-2 to TRBJ1-5, with no clear D. Germline V CDR1 and CDR2: SGHTA, FQGNSA. V shed 4 bases and J shed 3 bases, with 7 bases lying between them. There are 13 residues in the CDR3. CDR3 DNA sequence: TGTGCCAGCAGCTACGGGATCAATCAGCCCCAGCATTTT. Residues: CASSYGINQPQHF.

The chain employs TRBV4-3 and TRBJ2-2; the D gene is possibly TRBD1 (6 bases). The CDR3 covers 16 residues. With 0 bases removed from V and 3 bases from J, the gap between germline ends came to 11 bases. Germline V lookup: CDR1 LGHNA, CDR2 YSLEER. As DNA, the CDR3 is TGCGCCAGCAGCCAAGATAGACAGGTTTACACCGGGGAGCTGTTTTTT. This translates into CASSQDRQVYTGELFF.

This sequence joins TRBV18 and TRBJ2-1, with TRBD1 matching over 7 bases. CDR1 and CDR2 from the germline V gene are KGHSH and LQKENI. There are 16 residues in the CDR3. V lost 0 bases to trimming and J lost 7 bases; unmatched junction nucleotides: 9. The CDR3 loop reads CASSPPELGGWNEQFF. CDR3 DNA: TGTGCCAGCTCACCACCGGAGCTAGGGGGCTGGAATGAGCAGTTCTTC.

The chain uses TRBV7-8 and TRBJ2-7, with a tentative D call TRBD1 (6 bases). The V gene lost 3 bases and the J gene lost 3 bases, with 9 bases spanning the gap. The V gene's germline CDR1 is SGHVS and CDR2 FQNEAQ. The CDR3 sequence is 13 residues long. CDR3 residues: CASSFPTGYEQYF. CDR3 nucleotide sequence: TGTGCCAGCAGCTTTCCGACAGGCTACGAGCAGTACTTC.

The CDR3 DNA sequence: TGTGCCAGCAGTTATTCTAGCGTTCAAGAGACCCAGTACTTC. It specifies CASSYSSVQETQYF. The gene calls are TRBV6-5 and TRBJ2-5; D may be TRBD2 (6 bases). V lost 3 bases, J lost 2 bases, and 10 bases lay in between. Germline loops: CDR1 MNHEY, CDR2 SVGAGI. There are 14 residues in the CDR3.

This clone turned up a few times. This chain joins TRBV5-6 and TRBJ2-3; D uncertain. The CDR3 is made up of 12 amino acids. V lost 4 bases to trimming and J lost 5 bases, with 8 bases between them. CDR1 is SGHDT, CDR2 YYEEEE, per germline. The CDR3 DNA reads as TGTGCCAGCAGCCAGGATGTAGATACGCAGTATTTT. Translated: CASSQDVDTQYF.

The J gene is TRBJ2-5, the V gene TRBV27; 8 bases map to TRBD1. Trimming took 6 bases from V and 5 from J; bases not matched to a gene: 5. Germline CDR1 reads MNHEY; CDR2 reads SMNVEV (reference sequence). This CDR3 is built from 13 residues. In DNA form, the CDR3 reads TGTGCCAGCAGATCAGGGGGCTTGGAGACCCAGTACTTC. This encodes CASRSGGLETQYF.

This clone showed up just once. V is TRBV9 and J is TRBJ2-2; D is perhaps TRBD2 (6 bases). Trimming pared 1 base from V and 2 bases from J, leaving 9 bases between. The CDR3 has 15 residues. CDR1 and CDR2 from the germline V gene are SGDLS and YYNGEE. CDR3 nucleotide sequence: TGTGCCAGCAGCGTACTCGGGACTAACACCGGGGAGCTGTTTTTT. This gives the protein CASSVLGTNTGELFF.